This T cell receptor beta chain was sequenced in a study of response to subunit inactivated influenza vaccine. The study, taken as a whole, reports: It was the authors' suggestion that each seasonal influenza vaccination recruits few new T cells.

MiXCR, applied by TCRdb to the RT-PCR reads, yields one record per CDR3 protein. The data contain over 400,000 distinct CDR3 sequences, approximately 13% of them singletons. The table lists this clonotype with a few counts. No antigen is known for it. This CDR3 has 13 amino acids. Per the germline V gene, CDR1 is SGHTA and CDR2 is FQGNSA. Trimming removed 6 bases from V and 0 bases from J, with 7 bases in between. The clonotype was recovered from a man aged 50 to 60 who received an inactivated influenza vaccine. Sample: PBMCs from blood, taken roughly 48 days after vaccination. This sequence joins TRBV7-2 and TRBJ2-3; D is uncertain. In DNA form, the CDR3 reads TGTGCCAGCAGGTCAGGCAGCACAGATACGCAGTATTTT. This translates into CASRSGSTDTQYF.